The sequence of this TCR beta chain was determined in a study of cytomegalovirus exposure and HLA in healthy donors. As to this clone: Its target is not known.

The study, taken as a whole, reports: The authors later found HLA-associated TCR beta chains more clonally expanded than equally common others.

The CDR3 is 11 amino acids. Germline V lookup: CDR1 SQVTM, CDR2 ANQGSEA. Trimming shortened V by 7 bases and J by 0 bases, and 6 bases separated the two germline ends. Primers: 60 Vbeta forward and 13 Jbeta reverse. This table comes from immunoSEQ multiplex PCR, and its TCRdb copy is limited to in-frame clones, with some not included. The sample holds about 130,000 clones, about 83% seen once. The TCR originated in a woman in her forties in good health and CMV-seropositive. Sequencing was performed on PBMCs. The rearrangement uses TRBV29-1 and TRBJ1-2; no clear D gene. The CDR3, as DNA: TGCAGCGGCGAAGCTAACTATGGCTACACCTTC. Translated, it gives CSGEANYGYTF.